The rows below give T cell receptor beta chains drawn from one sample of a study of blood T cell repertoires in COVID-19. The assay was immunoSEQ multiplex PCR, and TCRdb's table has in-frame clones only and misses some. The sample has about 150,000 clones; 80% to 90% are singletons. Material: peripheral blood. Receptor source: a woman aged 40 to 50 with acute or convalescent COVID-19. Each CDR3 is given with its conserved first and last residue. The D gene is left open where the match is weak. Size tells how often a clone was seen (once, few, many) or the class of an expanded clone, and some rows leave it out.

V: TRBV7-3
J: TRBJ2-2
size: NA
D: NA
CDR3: CASSPVDTGELFF
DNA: TGTGCCAGCAGTCCAGTGGACACCGGGGAGCTGTTTTTT

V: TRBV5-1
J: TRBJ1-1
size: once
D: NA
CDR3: CASSLSTVLEAFF
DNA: TGCGCCAGCAGCTTGAGTACAGTACTTGAAGCTTTCTTT

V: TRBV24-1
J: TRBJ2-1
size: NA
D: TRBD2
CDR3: CATSDFPSGHYNEQFF
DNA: TGTGCCACCAGTGATTTTCCTAGCGGCCACTACAATGAGCAGTTCTTC

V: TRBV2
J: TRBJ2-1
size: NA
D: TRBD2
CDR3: CASSGTSGRVVSGFF
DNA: TGTGCCAGCAGTGGGACTAGCGGGAGGGTGGTATCGGGGTTCTTC

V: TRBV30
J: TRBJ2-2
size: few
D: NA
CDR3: CAWRRTVNTGELFF
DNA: TGTGCCTGGAGGAGGACAGTCAACACCGGGGAGCTGTTTTTT

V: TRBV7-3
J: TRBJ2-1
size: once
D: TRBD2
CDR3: CASSLPSGGALNEQFF
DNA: TGTGCCAGCAGCTTACCATCCGGGGGGGCTCTCAATGAGCAGTTCTTC

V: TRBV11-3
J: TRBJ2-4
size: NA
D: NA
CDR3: CASSERRNIQYF
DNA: TGTGCCAGCAGCGAGCGCCGAAACATTCAGTACTTC

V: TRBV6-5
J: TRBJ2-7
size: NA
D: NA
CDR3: CASSYVGGSYEQYF
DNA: TGTGCCAGCAGTTACGTCGGGGGCTCCTACGAGCAGTACTTC

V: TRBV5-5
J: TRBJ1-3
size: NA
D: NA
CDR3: CASSPMGGSSGNTIYF
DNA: TGTGCCAGCAGCCCAATGGGGGGGAGCTCTGGAAACACCATATATTTT

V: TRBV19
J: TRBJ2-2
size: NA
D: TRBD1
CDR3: CASSTHRGQGTGELFF
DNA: TGTGCCAGTAGTACACACAGGGGGCAAGGCACCGGGGAGCTGTTTTTT

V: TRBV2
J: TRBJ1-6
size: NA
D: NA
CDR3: CASSGQRNSPLHF
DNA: TGTGCCAGCAGCGGACAGCGTAATTCACCCCTCCACTTT

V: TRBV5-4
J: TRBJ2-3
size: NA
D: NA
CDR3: CASSLAGVVLNTQYF
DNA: TGTGCCAGCAGCTTGGCCGGGGTGGTTTTGAATACGCAGTATTTT

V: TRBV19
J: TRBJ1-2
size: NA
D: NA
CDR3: CASSTPGGGYTF
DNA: TGTGCCAGTAGTACCCCGGGGGGGGGCTACACCTTC

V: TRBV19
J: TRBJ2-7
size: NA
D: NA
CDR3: CASSLGGEQYF
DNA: TGTGCCAGTAGTTTGGGGGGCGAGCAGTACTTC

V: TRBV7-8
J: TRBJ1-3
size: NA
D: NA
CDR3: CASSLVRSGNTIYF
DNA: TGTGCCAGCAGCTTAGTTCGGTCCGGAAACACCATATATTTT

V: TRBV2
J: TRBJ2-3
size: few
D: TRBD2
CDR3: CASRRRGASSTDTQYF
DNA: TGTGCCAGCCGACGGCGGGGGGCATCTAGCACAGATACGCAGTATTTT

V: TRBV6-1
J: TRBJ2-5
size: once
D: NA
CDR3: CASSEGEQRASETQYF
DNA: TGTGCCAGCAGTGAAGGGGAGCAACGGGCCTCGGAGACCCAGTACTTC

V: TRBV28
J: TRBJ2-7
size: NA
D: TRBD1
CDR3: CASREAGQALSYEQYF
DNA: TGTGCCAGCAGGGAGGCGGGACAGGCTCTCTCCTACGAGCAGTACTTC

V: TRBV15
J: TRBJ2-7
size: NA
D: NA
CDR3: CATSQQGWDEQYF
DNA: TGTGCCACCAGTCAACAGGGTTGGGACGAGCAGTACTTC

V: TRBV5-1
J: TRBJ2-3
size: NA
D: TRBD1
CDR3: CASSFTGALVDTQYF
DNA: TGCGCCAGCAGCTTTACAGGGGCCCTTGTGGATACGCAGTATTTT

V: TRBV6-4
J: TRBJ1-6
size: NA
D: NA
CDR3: CASTYRETNDNSPLHF
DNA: TGTGCCAGCACCTATCGGGAGACGAACGATAATTCACCCCTCCACTTT

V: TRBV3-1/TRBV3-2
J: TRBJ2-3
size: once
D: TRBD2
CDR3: CASSLRTSGTGDTQYF
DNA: TGTGCCAGCAGCCTTCGGACTAGCGGGACGGGAGATACGCAGTATTTT

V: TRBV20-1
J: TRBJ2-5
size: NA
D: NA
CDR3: CSASLLDKGLQETQYF
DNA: TGCAGTGCTAGTCTCCTTGACAAGGGACTTCAAGAGACCCAGTACTTC

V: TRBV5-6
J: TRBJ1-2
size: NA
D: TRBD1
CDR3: CASSLGQANYGYTF
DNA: TGTGCCAGCAGCCTAGGACAGGCTAACTATGGCTACACCTTC

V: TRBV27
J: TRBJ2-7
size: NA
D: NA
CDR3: CASSLSLPYEQYF
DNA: TGTGCCAGCAGTTTATCCCTCCCCTACGAGCAGTACTTC

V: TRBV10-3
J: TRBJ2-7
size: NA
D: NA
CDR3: CAISGQDSYEQYF
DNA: TGTGCCATCAGTGGACAGGACTCCTACGAGCAGTACTTC